The clone carrying this TCR beta chain was seen a few times. Its antigen is not identified. The data belong to a study of cytomegalovirus exposure and HLA in healthy donors. Overall study results and limits: Later on, an analysis showed TCR association rates differing by HLA locus, with DRB1 the most and HLA-C the fewest. Accurate predictions that matched the HLA-A and HLA-B alleles of most subjects were reportedly made from TCR beta sequences. Within a later analysis, the majority of CMV-associated TCR beta chains appeared HLA-restricted.

Trimming stripped 3 bases from V and 5 bases from J, with 13 bases between. The CDR3 length is 15 residues. Germline assignment: CDR1 MNHEY and CDR2 SMNVEV (reference sequence). PCR employed 60 Vbeta and 13 Jbeta primers. The data were produced by immunoSEQ multiplex PCR, yet TCRdb's version contains in-frame clones alone and is incomplete. The sample has around 70,000 clones, roughly 78% seen once. This chain joins TRBV27 and TRBJ2-2; D is possibly TRBD1 (6 bases). The source is a woman aged 40 to 50 in good health and CMV-seropositive. Sequencing was carried out using PBMCs. The DNA for the CDR3 is TGTGCCAGCAGTTTCCAGGGGATTTTTACCGGGGAGCTGTTTTTT. Encoded protein: CASSFQGIFTGELFF.